Each of the 28 T cell receptor beta chains below was sequenced from the same sample in a study of Ad26.COV2.S vaccination and SARS-CoV-2 variants. Only in-frame clones appear in the TCRdb table, and some are missing; sequencing was by immunoSEQ multiplex PCR. The repertoire holds roughly 350,000 clones, with approximately 90% as singletons. Described treatment: some 20 received Ad26.COV2.S at low or high dose, single or two shots; several received placebo; per-sample allocation not given. Sampling happened 63 days after the first vaccine or placebo injection. Source: peripheral blood, taken in a trial of Ad26.COV2.S vaccine versus placebo. These receptors were taken from a person between 18 and 60 years old who received the Ad26.COV2.S COVID-19 vaccine or a placebo.

This rearrangement joins TRBV19 to TRBJ2-1; no clear D. V was shortened by 3 bases and J by 7 bases, with 13 bases between the two germline ends. Germline assignment: CDR1 LNHDA and CDR2 SQIVND (reference sequence). This CDR3 is 14 amino acids long. The DNA for the CDR3 is TGTGCCAGTAGTATTACGGGCCACCTAAATGAGCAGTTCTTC. Translated: CASSITGHLNEQFF.

The J gene is TRBJ1-1, the V gene TRBV15, with no clear D. From germline, CDR1 is LNHNV and CDR2 YYDKDF (reference sequence). The V end was cut by 3 bases, the J end by 1 base, with 6 bases between. This CDR3 contains 13 residues. CDR3 coding DNA: TGTGCCACCAGCAGGACGGAGAACACTGAAGCTTTCTTT. Translating it yields CATSRTENTEAFF.

This chain connects TRBV19 to TRBJ2-3; 10 bases align to TRBD1. The V segment lost 6 bases and the J segment 0 bases; nucleotides outside the gene matches: 3. Germline CDR1 and CDR2: LNHDA and SQIVND (reference sequence). The CDR3 contains 15 residues. CDR3 sequence reads: CASRPDRGSTDTQYF. CDR3 nucleotide sequence: TGTGCCAGTAGGCCGGACAGGGGGAGCACAGATACGCAGTATTTT.

The V and J genes are TRBV24-1 and TRBJ2-5, with D hard to call. The CDR3 totals 15 residues. CDR1 is KGHDR and CDR2 is SFDVKD in the germline V gene. Trimming stripped 4 bases from V and 3 bases from J, with 14 bases between. The CDR3 DNA reads TGTGCCACCAGTGAGTCTATAGACGGAAAAGAGACCCAGTACTTC. This gives the protein CATSESIDGKETQYF.

The chain carries TRBV30 and TRBJ2-1; TRBD2 matches 12 bases. CDR3 length: 16 residues. J lost 6 bases, V lost 0 bases, and 6 bases had no gene match. Germline V gives CDR1 GTSNPN, CDR2 SVGIG (reference sequence). DNA of the CDR3: TGTGCCTGGAGTGTGATGGGACTAGCGGGTCGCAATGAGCAGTTCTTC. Translating it yields CAWSVMGLAGRNEQFF.

The J gene is TRBJ2-5, the V gene TRBV6-2 or TRBV6-3; D remains unclear. V was cut by 0 bases and J by 7 bases, with 12 bases left in between. Germline CDR1 is MNHEY and CDR2 is SVGEGT. The CDR3 runs 14 residues. In DNA, the CDR3 is TGTGCCAGCAGTTACTCGACACAGTTTGGGACCCAGTACTTC. Protein sequence: CASSYSTQFGTQYF.

The CDR3, as DNA: TGTGCCAGCAGCCGGACAGGGAATGAGCAGTTCTTC. It yields the protein CASSRTGNEQFF. The rearrangement joins TRBV5-6 to TRBJ2-1, with 8 bases matching TRBD1. V gave up 4 bases and J gave up 7 bases; unmatched junction bases: 1. Germline loops: CDR1 SGHDT, CDR2 YYEEEE. This CDR3 comprises 12 residues.

The chain combines TRBV21-1 with TRBJ1-1; the DNA was not compared with TRBD1, the D call given in the table. TRBV21-1 is labeled a pseudogene. The CDR3 sequence is 17 residues long. Here the CDR3 DNA reads TGTGCCAGCAGCAAAGCCCCATTACAGGGTCCGAACACTGAAGCTTTCTTT. Amino acids: CASSKAPLQGPNTEAFF.

This sequence joins TRBV24-1 and TRBJ1-1; perhaps TRBD1 as D (5 bases). The germline CDR1 and CDR2 sequences are KGHDR and SFDVKD. The V and J ends lost 2 bases and 5 bases respectively, with 11 bases between them. CDR3 length equals 14 residues. CDR3 sequence (DNA): TGTGCCACCAGTGATTCTGACGGGGGTACTGAAGCTTTCTTT. Protein sequence: CATSDSDGGTEAFF.

This chain links TRBV19 with TRBJ1-2, with a tentative D call TRBD1 (6 bases). The CDR3 runs to 12 residues. Trimming removed 6 bases from V and 6 bases from J, with 11 bases in between. Per the germline V gene, CDR1 is LNHDA and CDR2 is SQIVND (reference sequence). This chain's CDR3 is CASSRDTNGYTF. The CDR3, as DNA: TGTGCCAGTAGCAGGGACACGAATGGCTACACCTTC.

This clone was detected once. The J gene is TRBJ2-3, the V gene TRBV27, with 7 bases matching TRBD2. CDR1 is MNHEY and CDR2 is SMNVEV in the germline V gene (reference sequence). This CDR3 is built from 11 residues. The V and J ends lost 10 bases and 11 bases, in that order; junction bases with no gene match: 9. The CDR3 DNA follows: TGTGCCACCCTTGGCGGGGGTAGGCAGTATTTT. Its protein is CATLGGGRQYF.

The V gene is TRBV5-6, the J gene TRBJ1-6, with D unclear. CDR3 length equals 13 residues. V was clipped by 0 bases and J by 7 bases, with 5 bases between them. Germline V gene sequence: CDR1 SGHDT, CDR2 YYEEEE. In DNA form, the CDR3 reads TGTGCCAGCAGCTTGGAGAGGAATTCACCCCTCCACTTT. Its protein product is CASSLERNSPLHF. The full variable domain, with the rest looked up from reference TRBV5-6 and TRBJ1-6, is DAGVTQSPTHLIKTRGQQVTLRCSPKSGHDTVSWYQQALGQGPQFIFQYYEEEERQRGNFPDRFSGHQFPNYSSELNVNALLLGDSALYLCASSLERNSPLHFGNGTRLTVT.

The chain couples TRBV19 to TRBJ2-2; TRBD2 matches 9 bases. From germline, CDR1 is LNHDA and CDR2 SQIVND (reference sequence). The CDR3 length is 15 residues. Trimming removed 2 bases from V and 3 bases from J; junction bases left unmatched: 1. CDR3 loop: CASSIRTSDTGELFF. The CDR3 region has the DNA TGTGCCAGTAGTATACGGACTAGCGACACCGGGGAGCTGTTTTTT.

The chain joins TRBV7-9 to TRBJ2-5; tentatively, D is TRBD1 or TRBD2 (5 bases each). Germline-derived CDR1 and CDR2 are SEHNR and FQNEAQ (reference sequence). There are 16 residues in the CDR3. The V and J ends lost 3 bases and 2 bases respectively, with 16 bases between them. The CDR3 region has the DNA TGTGCCAGCAGCTTGCAGGGAGCCCCCCTACAAGAGACCCAGTACTTC. Encoded protein: CASSLQGAPLQETQYF.

CDR3 loop: CASNTGTGGDEQYF. In nucleotides, the CDR3 is TGCGCCAGCAACACCGGGACAGGGGGTGATGAGCAGTACTTC. The chain carries TRBV5-1 and TRBJ2-7; 11 nucleotides align to TRBD1. Germline V CDR1 and CDR2: SGHRS, YFSETQ. This CDR3 is built from 14 residues. The J segment lost 7 bases and the V segment lost 6 bases, leaving 9 bases of the junction unmatched.

A single count supports this clone. The CDR3 nucleotides read TGTGCCAGCAGTGATAGGTTGAGGACAGGAACTTTGAACACTGAAGCTTTCTTT. It specifies CASSDRLRTGTLNTEAFF. The rearrangement joins TRBV6-1 to TRBJ1-1, with 7 bases fitting TRBD1. The CDR3 loop spans 18 amino acids. The germline V gene has CDR1 MNHNS and CDR2 SASEGT. V lost 3 bases and J lost 0; bases outside the gene matches: 13.

The chain carries TRBV13 and TRBJ2-1; perhaps TRBD2 as D (6 bases). The germline CDR1 and CDR2 sequences are PRHDT and FYEKMQ (reference sequence). V dropped 5 bases and J dropped 7 bases, with 24 bases sitting between them. The CDR3 length is 17 residues. CDR3 DNA sequence: TGTGCCAGCAGCACCTACCTTACGCGGGACCCGAAGAATGAGCAGTTCTTC. Its protein is CASSTYLTRDPKNEQFF. Variable domain in full (rest from reference TRBV13 and TRBJ2-1): AAGVIQSPRHLIKEKRETATLKCYPIPRHDTVYWYQQGPGQDPQFLISFYEKMQSDKGSIPDRFSAQQFSDYHSELNMSSLELGDSALYFCASSTYLTRDPKNEQFFGPGTRLTVL.

A note on this clone: The identical CDR3 is also encoded by other nucleotide sequences in the sample. V gene TRBV28 combines with J gene TRBJ2-7, with no clear D. The V end lost 3 bases, the J end lost 1 base, and 4 bases lay between the germline ends. The germline V gene encodes CDR1 MDHEN and CDR2 SYDVKM. CDR3 length: 12 amino acids. In DNA, the CDR3 is TGTGCCAGCAGTTTTGTTTCCTACGAGCAGTACTTC. Translated, it gives CASSFVSYEQYF.

Points on this clone: Relative to the germline gene, one junction end is altered; a read error may explain this. This rearrangement joins TRBV9 to TRBJ2-1; 12 positions match TRBD2. The CDR3 covers 16 residues. CDR1 and CDR2 (germline): SGDLS, YYNGEE. As DNA, the CDR3 is TGTGCCAGCACCGTAGGGGCTAGCGGGGGGGACAATGAGCAGTTCTTC. Translation gives CASTVGASGGDNEQFF.

The rearrangement joins TRBV11-2 to TRBJ2-7; 8 nucleotides align to TRBD1. With V trimmed by 0 bases and J by 2 bases, 6 bases remained unmatched. Germline V gene lookup returns CDR1 SGHAT and CDR2 FQNNGV. The CDR3 is made up of 16 amino acids. CDR3 sequence: CASSLELRTGTYEQYF. CDR3 in DNA: TGTGCCAGCAGCTTAGAATTAAGGACAGGGACCTACGAGCAGTACTTC.

V and J are TRBV4-1 and TRBJ1-1; D gene unclear. The V end lost 1 base, the J end lost 0 bases, and 18 bases lay between the germline ends. Germline V gene data show CDR1 as MGHRA and CDR2 as YSYEKL. This CDR3 comprises 18 residues. The CDR3, as DNA: TGCGCCAGCAGCCAAGGTCTGGGCAGCCCCTCTATGAACACTGAAGCTTTCTTT. This sequence encodes CASSQGLGSPSMNTEAFF.

This rearrangement joins TRBV3-1 (or the pseudogene TRBV3-2) to TRBJ2-7; TRBD2 agrees at 7 bases. The germline gives CDR1 LGHDT, CDR2 YNNKEL (reference sequence). The CDR3 is made up of 16 amino acids. Trimming took 1 base from V and 2 from J; bases not matched to a gene: 8. CDR3 sequence (DNA): TGTGCCAGCAGCCAAGCTTTTAGCGGGCTCGCCTACGAGCAGTACTTC. Residues: CASSQAFSGLAYEQYF.

The chain links TRBV10-2 to TRBJ1-5; no clear D gene. Trimming pared 2 bases from V and 6 bases from J, leaving 8 bases between. Germline CDR1 is WSHSY and CDR2 is SAAADI. The CDR3 contains 13 residues. The CDR3: CASSEHRSQPQHF. CDR3 sequence (DNA): TGCGCCAGCAGTGAGCACCGGAGTCAGCCCCAGCATTTT.

This chain links TRBV6-1 with TRBJ1-2; 7 nucleotides match TRBD1. CDR3 length equals 17 residues. Germline V gene data show CDR1 as MNHNS and CDR2 as SASEGT. V trimming: 4 bases; J trimming: 0 bases; junction bases outside the gene matches: 11. The CDR3 loop is CASSGPGRGQANYGYTF. The CDR3 coding sequence is TGTGCCAGCAGTGGACCAGGGCGAGGACAGGCTAACTATGGCTACACCTTC.

The J gene is TRBJ1-6, the V gene TRBV2; TRBD1 is a possible D gene (5 bases). The CDR3 totals 15 residues. V gave up 5 bases and J gave up 6 bases, with 14 bases separating them. The germline gives CDR1 SNHLY, CDR2 FYNNEI. The CDR3 loop reads CASSPRQGPNSPLHF. The CDR3 nucleotides are TGTGCCAGCAGTCCGCGGCAGGGACCTAATTCACCCCTCCACTTT.

This clone was seen once. The gene calls are TRBV4-3 and TRBJ2-2; D gene uncertain. The CDR3 length is 14 residues. V was shortened by 3 bases and J by 1 base, with 6 bases between the two germline ends. Germline V gives CDR1 LGHNA, CDR2 YSLEER. CDR3 in DNA: TGCGCCAGCAGCCAGGAACAGAACACCGGGGAGCTGTTTTTT. Protein: CASSQEQNTGELFF.

This clone appeared a single time. The CDR3 protein is CASSPSGSPFQETQYF. The DNA for the CDR3 is TGTGCCAGTAGCCCGTCGGGCAGCCCATTCCAAGAGACCCAGTACTTC. The rearrangement uses TRBV19 and TRBJ2-5; D is unresolved. V shed 6 bases and J shed 1 base, with 18 bases lying between them. CDR3 length: 16 amino acids. Germline V gene sequence: CDR1 LNHDA, CDR2 SQIVND (reference sequence).

This sequence joins TRBV11-2 and TRBJ2-1; D ambiguous. From germline, CDR1 is SGHAT and CDR2 FQNNGV. This CDR3 comprises 13 residues. With 0 bases removed from V and 9 bases from J, the gap between germline ends came to 9 bases. CDR3 in DNA: TGTGCCAGCAGCTTAGATCCGGGTGGTGAGCAGTTCTTC. Its translation: CASSLDPGGEQFF.